The 31 T cell receptor beta chains in this list originate from one sample, sequenced in a study of T cell responses to AZD1222 COVID-19 vaccine. Libraries were prepared by immunoSEQ multiplex PCR; TCRdb keeps only in-frame clonotypes and omits some of them. The data show roughly 150,000 clones, approximately 88% seen once. The starting material was peripheral blood, obtained on day 0 of MenACWY control vaccination. These receptors were taken from an adult in good health.

This clone was picked up a small number of times. V gene TRBV3-1 (or the pseudogene TRBV3-2) combines with J gene TRBJ1-6; TRBD1 agrees at 7 bases. CDR1 is LGHDT and CDR2 is YNNKEL in the germline V gene (reference sequence). The CDR3 length is 14 residues. The junction had 5 bases not matched to a gene; V was cut back by 2 bases and J by 10 bases. The CDR3 DNA sequence: TGTGCCAGCAGCCAACGTAGGGACAGATCACCCCTCCACTTT. It codes for CASSQRRDRSPLHF.

This clone was seen more than once but under ten times. The V and J genes are TRBV4-1 and TRBJ1-2; TRBD1 aligns across 7 bases. Trimming took 1 base from V and 0 from J; bases not matched to a gene: 5. CDR1 and CDR2 (germline): MGHRA, YSYEKL. The CDR3 covers 16 residues. The CDR3 bases are TGCGCCAGCAGCCAAGCCCAGGGGACAGCTAACTATGGCTACACCTTC. Protein sequence: CASSQAQGTANYGYTF.

Remarks on this clone: One junction end disagrees with the germline gene, perhaps due to a read error. Written as DNA, the CDR3 is TGTGCCAGCAGTTTTGGGGGGACCCCTTTGTCCTTC. Protein: CASSFGGTPLSF. The genes are TRBV9 and TRBJ1-2; D might be TRBD1 (5 bases). The CDR3 has 12 amino acids. Germline CDR1 and CDR2: SGDLS and YYNGEE.

The gene calls are TRBV28 and TRBJ1-2; D gene ambiguous. V was shortened by 4 bases and J by 0 bases, with 12 bases between the two germline ends. The CDR3 consists of 15 residues. Germline CDR1 MDHEN, CDR2 SYDVKM. CDR3 residues: CASSSPDFSNYGYTF. CDR3 in DNA: TGTGCCAGCAGTTCCCCGGACTTCTCTAACTATGGCTACACCTTC.

This clone occurred once. J is TRBJ1-4 and V is TRBV4-3; 7 positions match TRBD1. V dropped 5 bases and J dropped 8; count of bases not matched to a gene: 8. The CDR3 has 14 residues. CDR1 LGHNA and CDR2 YSLEER come from the germline V gene. The CDR3 nucleotides read TGCGCCAGCAGCTCCCGACAGGGTGACGAAAAACTGTTTTTT. It codes for CASSSRQGDEKLFF.

V and J are TRBV7-3 and TRBJ2-6; no firm D call. Germline loops: CDR1 SGHTA, CDR2 FQGTGA. Deletions cut 1 base from V and 3 bases from J, with 13 bases between. The CDR3 has 17 amino acids. The CDR3: CASSLRVSQIGANVLTF. In DNA, the CDR3 is TGTGCCAGCAGCTTAAGGGTTAGCCAGATTGGGGCCAACGTCCTGACTTTC. Using reference TRBV7-3 and TRBJ2-6 for the parts outside the CDR3, the full variable domain is GAGVSQTPSNKVTEKGKYVELRCDPISGHTALYWYRQSLGQGPEFLIYFQGTGAADDSGLPNDRFFAVRPEGSVSTLKIQRTERGDSAVYLCASSLRVSQIGANVLTFGAGSRLTVL.

This rearrangement joins TRBV7-9 to TRBJ2-7, with D unclear. With 0 bases removed from V and 4 bases from J, the gap between germline ends came to 7 bases. CDR1 and CDR2 from the germline V gene are SEHNR and FQNEAQ (reference sequence). CDR3 length equals 13 residues. This CDR3 reads CASSLAGYYEQYF. CDR3 DNA sequence: TGTGCCAGCAGCTTAGCAGGTTATTACGAGCAGTACTTC.

The chain recombines TRBV4-3 with TRBJ2-2; D is possibly TRBD1 (6 bases). The CDR3 contains 15 residues. Per germline, CDR1 LGHNA and CDR2 YSLEER. V lost 1 base and J 7 bases, leaving 13 bases between the germline ends. CDR3 nucleotides: TGCGCCAGCAGCCAAGGAGGGGGTAGAAGCGGGGAGCTGTTTTTT. Its protein is CASSQGGGRSGELFF.

The rearrangement joins TRBV6-2 or TRBV6-3 to TRBJ2-7; 10 bases align to TRBD2. J was trimmed by 2 bases and V by 3 bases; bases with no gene match: 4. CDR3 length: 15 residues. Germline V gene lookup returns CDR1 MNHEY and CDR2 SVGEGT. CDR3 sequence: CASSYSTSGPYEQYF. For the CDR3, the DNA is TGTGCCAGCAGTTATTCGACTAGCGGGCCCTACGAGCAGTACTTC.

The J gene is TRBJ1-4, the V gene TRBV6-1; 9 nucleotides match TRBD1. Germline values: CDR1 MNHNS, CDR2 SASEGT. The CDR3 spans 18 residues. V gave up 0 bases and J gave up 8 bases; unmatched junction bases: 13. The DNA of the CDR3 is TGTGCCAGCAGTGAAGCTTCGGGACAGGGAAGTAAACGAGAAAAACTGTTTTTT. Translated: CASSEASGQGSKREKLFF.

The chain links TRBV30 to TRBJ2-1; tentative D call: TRBD2 (5 bases). Germline values: CDR1 GTSNPN, CDR2 SVGIG (reference sequence). The V gene lost 7 bases and the J gene lost 7 bases, with 8 bases spanning the gap. The length of the CDR3 is 10 residues. The CDR3 sequence is CALTGNEQFF. CDR3 DNA sequence: TGTGCCTTGACGGGGAATGAGCAGTTCTTC.

The gene calls are TRBV5-1 and TRBJ1-1; tentatively, D is TRBD1 (5 bases). CDR3 length: 11 amino acids. V dropped 4 bases and J dropped 10 bases, with 11 bases sitting between them. Per the germline V gene, CDR1 is SGHRS and CDR2 is YFSETQ. The CDR3 bases are TGCGCCAGCAGCCGGGGCCTGGGAGCTTTCTTT. It specifies CASSRGLGAFF.

This chain uses TRBV10-3 with TRBJ2-7; D is perhaps TRBD1 or TRBD2 (5 bases each). This CDR3 comprises 14 residues. The germline gives CDR1 ENHRY, CDR2 SYGVKD. Deletions cut 5 bases from V and 2 bases from J, with 13 bases between. The CDR3 is CAISPRKGPYEQYF. In DNA, the CDR3 is TGTGCCATCAGTCCTCGGAAGGGACCCTACGAGCAGTACTTC.

J is TRBJ2-1 and V is TRBV13; possible D gene TRBD2, 6 bases. Germline-derived CDR1 and CDR2 are PRHDT and FYEKMQ (reference sequence). The CDR3 sequence is 12 residues long. The V gene lost 5 bases and the J gene lost 11 bases, with 13 bases spanning the gap. This CDR3 reads CASSVLAEKQFF. CDR3 sequence (DNA): TGTGCCAGCAGCGTACTAGCTGAAAAGCAGTTCTTC.

In its sample, this clone was seen once. The chain uses TRBV19 and TRBJ1-1, with D possibly being TRBD1 (6 bases). Germline CDR1 is LNHDA and CDR2 is SQIVND (reference sequence). The CDR3 extends over 17 amino acids. V was cut by 3 bases and J by 0 bases, with 17 bases left in between. This chain's CDR3 is CASSMGFNREMNTEAFF. The CDR3 nucleotides read TGTGCCAGTAGTATGGGGTTCAACAGGGAAATGAACACTGAAGCTTTCTTT. Combining the CDR3 with reference TRBV19 and TRBJ1-1 gives the whole variable domain DGGITQSPKYLFRKEGQNVTLSCEQNLNHDAMYWYRQDPGQGLRLIYYSQIVNDFQKGDIAEGYSVSREKKESFPLTVTSAQKNPTAFYLCASSMGFNREMNTEAFFGQGTRLTVV.

This clone was seen once. The V call is TRBV4-3, the J call TRBJ1-1; the D is unclear. The V gene's germline CDR1 is LGHNA and CDR2 YSLEER. Trimming pared 1 base from V and 3 bases from J, leaving 12 bases between. This CDR3 comprises 15 residues. The CDR3 nucleotides are TGCGCCAGCAGCCAAGTTGAAGTGGCGGACACTGAAGCTTTCTTT. This gives the protein CASSQVEVADTEAFF.

The chain is built from TRBV6-5 and TRBJ1-1; D ambiguous. The CDR3 extends over 13 amino acids. The germline V gene encodes CDR1 MNHEY and CDR2 SVGAGI. V was cut by 5 bases and J by 0 bases, with 7 bases left in between. This chain's CDR3 is CASSTDLNTEAFF. The DNA of the CDR3 is TGTGCCAGCAGTACAGACTTGAACACTGAAGCTTTCTTT.

DNA for the CDR3: TGTGCCAGCAGCTGGCTGACCGGACAGAGCTCCTACGAGCAGTACTTC. It codes for CASSWLTGQSSYEQYF. The chain is built from TRBV7-2 and TRBJ2-7, with a weak D call TRBD1 (6 bases). This CDR3 contains 16 residues. The germline V and J ends were trimmed by 4 bases and 0 bases, with 16 bases remaining between them. Germline CDR1 reads SGHTA; CDR2 reads FQGNSA. Using reference TRBV7-2 and TRBJ2-7 for the parts outside the CDR3, the full variable domain is GAGVSQSPSNKVTEKGKDVELRCDPISGHTALYWYRQSLGQGLEFLIYFQGNSAPDKSGLPSDRFSAERTGGSVSTLTIQRTQQEDSAVYLCASSWLTGQSSYEQYFGPGTRLTVT.

This clone was seen a handful of times. The chain links TRBV10-1 to TRBJ2-7; 13 bases fit TRBD2. CDR1 WNHNN and CDR2 SYGVQD come from the germline V gene (reference sequence). V was pared by 2 bases and J by 2 bases, with 0 bases of the junction left unmatched. The CDR3 sequence is 15 residues long. For the CDR3, the DNA is TGCGCCAGCAGTGAGACTAGCGGGAGGGCCTACGAGCAGTACTTC. Its protein is CASSETSGRAYEQYF.

CDR3 in DNA: TGTGCCAGCAGCCCTTTTCCCAAAATGACCGCACAGTACTTC. Translation gives CASSPFPKMTAQYF. This chain links TRBV16 with TRBJ2-7; D gene ambiguous. CDR3 size: 14 residues. V dropped 4 bases and J dropped 10 bases, with 20 bases sitting between them. Germline CDR1 KGHSY, CDR2 FQNENV.

The chain links TRBV7-9 to TRBJ2-7; perhaps TRBD1 as D (6 bases). Germline CDR1 SEHNR, CDR2 FQNEAQ (reference sequence). The CDR3 sequence is 15 residues long. V lost 5 bases to trimming and J lost 3 bases, with 17 bases between them. The CDR3 region is CASSPQGTTIYEQYF. CDR3 bases: TGTGCCAGCAGCCCCCAGGGGACGACAATCTACGAGCAGTACTTC.

The V gene is TRBV7-9, the J gene TRBJ1-2; TRBD1 matches 7 bases. This CDR3 has 13 amino acids. CDR1 and CDR2 from the germline V gene are SEHNR and FQNEAQ (reference sequence). With 1 base clipped from V and 6 bases from J, the junction kept 2 bases outside the gene matches. The DNA of the CDR3 is TGTGCCAGCAGCTTAGAACAGGGGAATGGCTACACCTTC. Translation gives CASSLEQGNGYTF.

This clone showed up just once. The rearrangement links TRBV7-9 to TRBJ1-1; a weak D match, TRBD1 (6 bases). Looked up from germline, CDR1 is SEHNR and CDR2 is FQNEAQ (reference sequence). Trimming removed 3 bases at V and 6 bases at J, with 11 bases between. The CDR3 extends over 13 amino acids. CDR3 amino acids: CASSFVGQSEAFF. CDR3 sequence (DNA): TGTGCCAGCAGCTTTGTGGGACAATCTGAAGCTTTCTTT.

The V gene is TRBV19, the J gene TRBJ2-5; possible D gene TRBD2, 7 bases. Deletions cut 2 bases from V and 1 base from J, with 14 bases between. The CDR3 sequence is 16 residues long. Per germline, CDR1 LNHDA and CDR2 SQIVND (reference sequence). CDR3 nucleotides: TGTGCCAGTAGTATAAGCCGGGGGGCACTCCAAGAGACCCAGTACTTC. Residues: CASSISRGALQETQYF.

Only one count was recorded for this clone. V usage is TRBV3-1 (or the pseudogene TRBV3-2) and J usage is TRBJ2-7; tentative D call: TRBD1 (5 bases). CDR3 size: 13 residues. Trimming pared 4 bases from V and 3 bases from J, leaving 10 bases between. From germline, CDR1 is LGHDT and CDR2 YNNKEL (reference sequence). The CDR3 region has the DNA TGTGCCAGCAGCCTTAGGGGATTCTACGAGCAGTACTTC. Translating gives CASSLRGFYEQYF.

The chain links TRBV20-1 to TRBJ2-7; D is unclear. The CDR3 consists of 12 residues. V lost 3 bases and J 4 bases, leaving 10 bases between the germline ends. CDR1 DFQATT and CDR2 SNEGSKA come from the germline V gene (reference sequence). CDR3 region: CSASSQNYEQYF. CDR3 nucleotides: TGCAGTGCTAGTAGCCAGAATTACGAGCAGTACTTC.

The rearrangement uses TRBV27 and TRBJ2-1; 7 bases agree with TRBD2. Germline CDR1 MNHEY, CDR2 SMNVEV (reference sequence). The CDR3 spans 15 residues. V trimming: 3 bases; J trimming: 10 bases; junction bases outside the gene matches: 12. CDR3 nucleotide sequence: TGTGCCAGCAGTTTGCGGGCGGGAGCCCTCTGGGAGCAGTTCTTC. It codes for CASSLRAGALWEQFF.

The chain carries TRBV30 and TRBJ1-3; TRBD1 matches 7 bases. Losses at the gene ends were 5 bases for V and 2 bases for J; bases not matched to a gene: 0. CDR3 length: 12 residues. Germline CDR1 GTSNPN, CDR2 SVGIG (reference sequence). As DNA, the CDR3 is TGTGCCTGGGGACAGGCTGGAAACACCATATATTTT. Its translation: CAWGQAGNTIYF. Filled out from reference TRBV30 and TRBJ1-3, the complete variable domain reads SQTIHQWPATLVQPVGSPLSLECTVEGTSNPNLYWYRQAAGRGLQLLFYSVGIGQISSEVPQNLSASRPQDRQFILSSKKLLLSDSGFYLCAWGQAGNTIYFGEGSWLTVV.

The chain couples TRBV9 to TRBJ2-5; D gene ambiguous. The length of the CDR3 is 13 residues. The V end was cut by 0 bases, the J end by 7 bases, with 10 bases between. Germline CDR1 reads SGDLS; CDR2 reads YYNGEE. For the CDR3, the DNA is TGTGCCAGCAGCGTAGTCCAATTCGGGACCCAGTACTTC. Protein: CASSVVQFGTQYF.

J is TRBJ1-1 and V is TRBV29-1; D gene unclear. Germline V gene sequence: CDR1 SQVTM, CDR2 ANQGSEA. The ends were cut back, 6 bases at V and 1 base at J, with 12 bases in the middle. The CDR3 is 13 residues long. The CDR3 nucleotides read TGCAGCGTGTCCCCCGCAGGGAACACTGAAGCTTTCTTT. Its protein is CSVSPAGNTEAFF.

The J gene is TRBJ1-2, the V gene TRBV27, with TRBD1 as a possible D gene (5 bases). The CDR3 has 13 residues. V was clipped by 6 bases and J by 2 bases, with 10 bases between them. CDR1 is MNHEY and CDR2 is SMNVEV in the germline V gene (reference sequence). The CDR3 protein is CASRDNLNYGYTF. In nucleotides, the CDR3 is TGTGCCAGCAGGGACAACTTGAACTATGGCTACACCTTC.